This TCR beta chain was identified in a study of cytomegalovirus exposure and HLA in healthy donors. General study findings and limits: It was taken for granted in presence/absence analyses that sequencing depth across donors was roughly uniform. Evidence from a later analysis indicated that most CMV-associated TCR beta chains looked HLA-restricted.

Germline values: CDR1 SGHVS, CDR2 FQNEAQ. Trimming removed 7 bases from V and 2 bases from J, with 15 bases in between. The CDR3 covers 14 residues. The PCR employed 60 Vbeta primers together with 13 Jbeta primers. Clones were read by immunoSEQ multiplex PCR, and TCRdb kept only the in-frame ones, dropping some. The sample consists of approximately 130,000 clones, roughly 80% of them appearing once. This clone has only a few counts. Antigen unknown. The sample consisted of PBMCs. The origin of this receptor is a man aged 50-60 years in good health and CMV-seronegative. The chain employs TRBV7-8 and TRBJ2-7; D perhaps matches TRBD1 (6 bases). The CDR3 region is CASIGKTGTYEQYF. The CDR3 DNA reads TGTGCCAGCATTGGAAAGACAGGCACCTACGAGCAGTACTTC.